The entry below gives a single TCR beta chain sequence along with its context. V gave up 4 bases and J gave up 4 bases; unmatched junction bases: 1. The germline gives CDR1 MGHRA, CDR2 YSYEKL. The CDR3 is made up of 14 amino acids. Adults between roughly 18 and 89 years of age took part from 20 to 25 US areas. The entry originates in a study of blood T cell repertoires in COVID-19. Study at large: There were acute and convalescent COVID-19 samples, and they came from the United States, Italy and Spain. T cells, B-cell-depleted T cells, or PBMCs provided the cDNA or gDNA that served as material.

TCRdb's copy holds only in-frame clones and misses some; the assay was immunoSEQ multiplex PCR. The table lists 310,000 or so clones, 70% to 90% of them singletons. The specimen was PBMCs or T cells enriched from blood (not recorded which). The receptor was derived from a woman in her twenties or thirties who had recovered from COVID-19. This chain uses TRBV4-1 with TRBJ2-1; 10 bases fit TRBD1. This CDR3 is CASSPGQGYNEQFF. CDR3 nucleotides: TGCGCCAGCAGCCCGGGACAGGGGTACAATGAGCAGTTCTTC.